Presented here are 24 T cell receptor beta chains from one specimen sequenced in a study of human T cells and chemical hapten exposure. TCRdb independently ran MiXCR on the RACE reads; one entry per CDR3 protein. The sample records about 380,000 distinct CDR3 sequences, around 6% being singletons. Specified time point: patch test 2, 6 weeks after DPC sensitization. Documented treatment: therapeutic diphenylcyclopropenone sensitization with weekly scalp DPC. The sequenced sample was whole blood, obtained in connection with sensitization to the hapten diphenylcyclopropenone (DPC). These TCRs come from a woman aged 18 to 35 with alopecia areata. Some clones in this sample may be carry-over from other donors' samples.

In nucleotides, the CDR3 is TGTGCCAGCAGCTTAGAATGGGGACAGGATAATTCACCCCTCCACTTT. Encoded protein: CASSLEWGQDNSPLHF. This chain links TRBV11-2 with TRBJ1-6; 8 nucleotides align to TRBD1. Germline V gene data show CDR1 as SGHAT and CDR2 as FQNNGV. V trimming: 0 bases; J trimming: 5 bases; junction bases outside the gene matches: 3. This CDR3 region has 16 residues.

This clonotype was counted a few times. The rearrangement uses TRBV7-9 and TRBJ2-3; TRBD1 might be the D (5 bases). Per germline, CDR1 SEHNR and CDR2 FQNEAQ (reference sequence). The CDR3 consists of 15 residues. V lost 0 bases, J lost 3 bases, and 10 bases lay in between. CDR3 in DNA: TGTGCCAGCAGCTTAGCGGGGCCTCCGACAGATACGCAGTATTTT. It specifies CASSLAGPPTDTQYF.

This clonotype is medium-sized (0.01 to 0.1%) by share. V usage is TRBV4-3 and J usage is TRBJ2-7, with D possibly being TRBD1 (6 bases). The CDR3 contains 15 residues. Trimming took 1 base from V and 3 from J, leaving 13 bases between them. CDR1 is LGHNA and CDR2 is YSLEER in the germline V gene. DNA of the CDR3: TGCGCCAGCAGCCAAGTCGATGACAGGAGCTACGAGCAGTACTTC. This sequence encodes CASSQVDDRSYEQYF.

The CDR3 reads CSVVGGNSYEQYF. For the CDR3, the DNA is TGCAGCGTTGTCGGGGGGAACTCCTACGAGCAGTACTTC. V gene TRBV29-1 combines with J gene TRBJ2-7, with 7 bases fitting TRBD2. The junction had 3 bases not matched to a gene; V was cut back by 4 bases and J by 0 bases. CDR1 is SQVTM and CDR2 is ANQGSEA in the germline V gene. The CDR3 extends over 13 amino acids.

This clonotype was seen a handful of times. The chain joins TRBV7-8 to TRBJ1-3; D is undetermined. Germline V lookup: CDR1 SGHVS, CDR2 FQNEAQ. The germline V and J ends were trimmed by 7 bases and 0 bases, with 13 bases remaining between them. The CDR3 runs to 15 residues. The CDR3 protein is CASIPTSYSGNTIYF. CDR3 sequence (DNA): TGTGCCAGCATTCCCACCTCTTACTCTGGAAACACCATATATTTT. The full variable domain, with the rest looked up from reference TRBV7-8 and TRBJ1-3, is GAGVSQSPRYKVAKRGQDVALRCDPISGHVSLFWYQQALGQGPEFLTYFQNEAQLDKSGLPSDRFFAERPEGSVSTLKIQRTQQEDSAVYLCASIPTSYSGNTIYFGEGSWLTVV.

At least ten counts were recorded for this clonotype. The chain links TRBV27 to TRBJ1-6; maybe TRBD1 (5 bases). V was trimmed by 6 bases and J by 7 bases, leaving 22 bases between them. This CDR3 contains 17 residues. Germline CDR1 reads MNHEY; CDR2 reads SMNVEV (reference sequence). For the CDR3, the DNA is TGTGCCAGCAGCCTGGAACGGGGCCTTTCCGGGAATTCACCCCTCCACTTT. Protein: CASSLERGLSGNSPLHF.

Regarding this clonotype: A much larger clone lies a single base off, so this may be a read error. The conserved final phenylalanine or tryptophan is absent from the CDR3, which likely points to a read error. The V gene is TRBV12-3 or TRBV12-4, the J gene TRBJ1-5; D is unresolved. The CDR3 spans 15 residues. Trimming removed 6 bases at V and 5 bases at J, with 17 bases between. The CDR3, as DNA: TGTGCCAGCAGCCCTGTCGGCAGCCTATATCAGCCCCAGCATCTT. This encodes CASSPVGSLYQPQHL.

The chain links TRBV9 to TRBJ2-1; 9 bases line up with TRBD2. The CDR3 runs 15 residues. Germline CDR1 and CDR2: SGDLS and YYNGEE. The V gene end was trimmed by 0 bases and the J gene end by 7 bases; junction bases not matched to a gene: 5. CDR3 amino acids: CASSVVGGGANEQFF. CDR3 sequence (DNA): TGTGCCAGCAGCGTAGTCGGCGGGGGGGCGAATGAGCAGTTCTTC.

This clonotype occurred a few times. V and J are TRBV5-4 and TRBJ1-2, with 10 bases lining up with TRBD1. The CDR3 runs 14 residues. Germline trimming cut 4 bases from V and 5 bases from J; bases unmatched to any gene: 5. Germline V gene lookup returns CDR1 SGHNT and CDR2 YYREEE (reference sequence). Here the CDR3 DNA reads TGTGCCAGCAGCCACGGACAGGGGGGTTATGGCTACACCTTC. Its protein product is CASSHGQGGYGYTF.

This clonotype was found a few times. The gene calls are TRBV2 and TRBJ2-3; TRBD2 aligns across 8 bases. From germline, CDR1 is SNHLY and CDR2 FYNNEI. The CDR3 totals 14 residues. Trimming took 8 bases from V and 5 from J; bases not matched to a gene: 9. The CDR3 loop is CASVFQRGIDTQYF. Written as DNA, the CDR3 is TGTGCCAGCGTCTTCCAGCGGGGGATAGATACGCAGTATTTT.

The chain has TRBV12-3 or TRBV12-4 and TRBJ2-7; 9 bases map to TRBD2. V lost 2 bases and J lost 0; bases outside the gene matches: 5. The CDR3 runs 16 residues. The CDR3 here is CASSLSASGTSYEQYF. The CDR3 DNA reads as TGTGCCAGCAGTTTAAGCGCTAGCGGGACCTCCTACGAGCAGTACTTC.

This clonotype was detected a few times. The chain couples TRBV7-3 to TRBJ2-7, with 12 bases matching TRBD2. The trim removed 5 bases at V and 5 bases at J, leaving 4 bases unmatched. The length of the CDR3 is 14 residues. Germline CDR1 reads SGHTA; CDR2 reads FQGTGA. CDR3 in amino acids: CASSRLAGEDEQYF. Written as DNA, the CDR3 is TGTGCCAGCAGCCGACTAGCGGGGGAGGACGAGCAGTACTTC.

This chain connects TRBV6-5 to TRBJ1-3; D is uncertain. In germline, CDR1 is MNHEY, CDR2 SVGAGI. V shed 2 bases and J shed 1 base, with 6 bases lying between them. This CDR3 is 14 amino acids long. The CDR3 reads CASSYVKSGNTIYF. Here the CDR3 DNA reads TGTGCCAGCAGTTACGTGAAATCTGGAAACACCATATATTTT.

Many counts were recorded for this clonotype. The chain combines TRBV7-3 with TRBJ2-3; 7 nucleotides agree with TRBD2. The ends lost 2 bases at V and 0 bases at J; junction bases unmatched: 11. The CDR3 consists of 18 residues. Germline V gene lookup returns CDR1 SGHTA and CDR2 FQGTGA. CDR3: CASSLFPGGGGSTDTQYF. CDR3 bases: TGTGCCAGCAGCTTATTTCCAGGTGGCGGGGGAAGCACAGATACGCAGTATTTT.

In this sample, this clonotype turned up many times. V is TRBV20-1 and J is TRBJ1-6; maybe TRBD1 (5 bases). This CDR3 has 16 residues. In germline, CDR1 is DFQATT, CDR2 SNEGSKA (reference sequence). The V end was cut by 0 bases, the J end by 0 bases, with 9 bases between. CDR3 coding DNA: TGCAGTGCTAGAGATGGGGGTAGCTCCTATAATTCACCCCTCCACTTT. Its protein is CSARDGGSSYNSPLHF.

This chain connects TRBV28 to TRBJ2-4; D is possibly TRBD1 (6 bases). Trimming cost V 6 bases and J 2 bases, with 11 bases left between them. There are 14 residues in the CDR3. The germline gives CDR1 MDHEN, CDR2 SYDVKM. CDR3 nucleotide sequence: TGTGCCAGCAGGGCACAGGGAACCAAAAACATTCAGTACTTC. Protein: CASRAQGTKNIQYF.

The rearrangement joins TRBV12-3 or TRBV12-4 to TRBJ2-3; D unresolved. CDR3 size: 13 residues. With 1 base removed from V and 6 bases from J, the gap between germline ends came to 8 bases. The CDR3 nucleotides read TGTGCCAGCAGTTTAGGCGGAGATGATACGCAGTATTTT. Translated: CASSLGGDDTQYF.

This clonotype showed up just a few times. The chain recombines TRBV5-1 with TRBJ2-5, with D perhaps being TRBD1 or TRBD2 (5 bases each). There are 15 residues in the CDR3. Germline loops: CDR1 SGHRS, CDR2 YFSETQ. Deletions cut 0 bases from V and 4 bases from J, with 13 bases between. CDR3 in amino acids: CASSLEGTFLETQYF. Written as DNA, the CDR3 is TGCGCCAGCAGCTTGGAGGGGACCTTCTTAGAGACCCAGTACTTC.

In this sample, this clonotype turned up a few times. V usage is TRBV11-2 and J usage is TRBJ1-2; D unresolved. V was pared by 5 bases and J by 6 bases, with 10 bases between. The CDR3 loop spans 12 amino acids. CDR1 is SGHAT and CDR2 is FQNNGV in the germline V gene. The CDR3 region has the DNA TGTGCCAGCAGCACCGGTCTCGATGGCTACACCTTC. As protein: CASSTGLDGYTF.

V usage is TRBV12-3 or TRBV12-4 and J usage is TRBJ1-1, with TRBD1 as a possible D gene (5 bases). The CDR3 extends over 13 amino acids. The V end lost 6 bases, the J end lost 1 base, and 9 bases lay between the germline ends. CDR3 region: CASRGLPNTEAFF. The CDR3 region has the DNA TGTGCCAGCAGGGGACTCCCGAACACTGAAGCTTTCTTT.

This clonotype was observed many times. The CDR3: CASSASSEQYF. The DNA of the CDR3 is TGTGCCAGCAGCGCCAGTTCCGAGCAGTACTTC. The rearrangement joins TRBV7-6 to TRBJ2-7; D is unclear. Deletions cut 5 bases from V and 6 bases from J, with 8 bases between. CDR3 length: 11 residues. Looked up from germline, CDR1 is SGHVS and CDR2 is FNYEAQ.

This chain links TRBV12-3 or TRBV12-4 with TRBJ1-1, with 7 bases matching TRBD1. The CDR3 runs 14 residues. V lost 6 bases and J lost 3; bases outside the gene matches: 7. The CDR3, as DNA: TGTGCCAGCAGCCAGACAGGGTCTTACACTGAAGCTTTCTTT. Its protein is CASSQTGSYTEAFF.

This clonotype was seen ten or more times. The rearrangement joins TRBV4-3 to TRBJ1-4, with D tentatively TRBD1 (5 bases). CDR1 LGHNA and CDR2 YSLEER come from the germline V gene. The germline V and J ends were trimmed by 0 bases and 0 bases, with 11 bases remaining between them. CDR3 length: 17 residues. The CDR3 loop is CASSQDWGIATNEKLFF. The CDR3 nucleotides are TGCGCCAGCAGCCAAGATTGGGGGATTGCAACTAATGAAAAACTGTTTTTT.

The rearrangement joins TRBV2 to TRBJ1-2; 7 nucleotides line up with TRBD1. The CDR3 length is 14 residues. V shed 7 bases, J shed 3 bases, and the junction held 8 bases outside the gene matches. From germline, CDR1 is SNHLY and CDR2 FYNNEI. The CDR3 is CASTMTGNDYGYTF. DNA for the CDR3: TGTGCCAGCACCATGACAGGGAACGACTATGGCTACACCTTC.